This T cell receptor (beta chain) was retrieved from a study of blood T cells in healthy people across ages. Findings and caveats of the study: Among long-lived donors, naive CD4+ cells were more numerous and diversity higher than in aged donors.

From germline, CDR1 is GTSNPN and CDR2 SVGIG (reference sequence). V lost 2 bases, J lost 3 bases, and 16 bases lay in between. The CDR3 length is 15 residues. Caucasian, healthy and from Russia, the donors were aged between about 6 and 100. Details on this clonotype: As yet, its antigen is unknown.

For the second PCR, which ran for roughly 7 to 11 cycles, a sample-barcoded 5' primer and a J-beta primer mix were used. One entry per CDR3 protein results from TCRdb running MiXCR on the 5' RACE reads. The data hold about 650,000 distinct CDR3 sequences, with 32% observed a single time. V is TRBV30 and J is TRBJ1-1, with unresolved D. This clonotype originated in a woman older than 75 in good health. The specimen sequenced was blood. This CDR3 reads CAWSPLSRRDTEAFF. The CDR3 DNA follows: TGTGCCTGGAGTCCCCTATCGAGGAGGGACACTGAAGCTTTCTTT.